Following are 22 T cell receptor beta chains from one sample sequenced in a study of cytomegalovirus exposure and HLA in healthy donors. Vbeta (60) and Jbeta (13) primers were used in the PCR. Sequencing was performed with immunoSEQ multiplex PCR; in TCRdb, only in-frame clones are kept and a portion is missing. The data show approximately 160,000 clones, 60% to 85% seen once. Sequenced sample: PBMCs. These receptors were collected from a woman aged 40-49 years in good health and CMV-seropositive.

The rearrangement links TRBV10-3 to TRBJ2-7, with 8 nucleotides matching TRBD1. CDR1 and CDR2 (germline): ENHRY, SYGVKD. Trimming removed 10 bases from V and 1 base from J; junction bases left unmatched: 9. The CDR3 length is 14 residues. CDR3: CATDKTGASYEQYF. The CDR3 coding sequence is TGTGCCACCGATAAGACAGGGGCATCCTACGAGCAGTACTTC.

The chain is built from TRBV11-2 and TRBJ1-5; D perhaps matches TRBD1 (5 bases). The CDR3 runs 15 residues. The germline CDR1 and CDR2 sequences are SGHAT and FQNNGV. The V end was cut by 1 base, the J end by 4 bases, with 11 bases between. CDR3 in amino acids: CASSLGQGMNQPQHF. The DNA for the CDR3 is TGTGCCAGCAGCTTAGGCCAGGGCATGAATCAGCCCCAGCATTTT.

The V call is TRBV6-6, the J call TRBJ1-5, with D perhaps matching TRBD1 (6 bases). With 4 bases removed from V and 2 bases from J, the gap between germline ends came to 9 bases. The CDR3 sequence is 14 residues long. The germline CDR1 and CDR2 sequences are MNHNY and SVGAGI (reference sequence). The CDR3 sequence is CASSWGPGNQPQHF. For the CDR3, the DNA is TGTGCCAGCAGTTGGGGGCCCGGCAATCAGCCCCAGCATTTT.

The chain couples TRBV14 to TRBJ1-2, with TRBD1 as a possible D gene (5 bases). V dropped 1 base and J dropped 5 bases, with 14 bases sitting between them. The CDR3 totals 15 residues. Germline assignment: CDR1 SGHDN and CDR2 FVKESK. The CDR3 coding sequence is TGTGCCAGCAGCCAAGTAGGGGCCGGACCTTATGGCTACACCTTC. Amino acids: CASSQVGAGPYGYTF.

J is TRBJ2-2 and V is TRBV2; D is ambiguous. Trimming stripped 6 bases from V and 9 bases from J, with 8 bases between. There are 11 residues in the CDR3. Germline lookup yields CDR1 SNHLY and CDR2 FYNNEI. CDR3: CASSPIRELFF. The CDR3 nucleotides read TGTGCCAGCAGCCCCATCCGGGAGCTGTTTTTT.

The chain uses TRBV11-1 and TRBJ2-7; D is unresolved. In germline, CDR1 is SGHAT, CDR2 FQDESV (reference sequence). With 8 bases removed from V and 0 bases from J, the gap between germline ends came to 5 bases. The CDR3 spans 11 residues. In DNA, the CDR3 is TGTGCCAGCGGCAGCTCCTACGAGCAGTACTTC. Translated: CASGSSYEQYF.

The chain uses TRBV5-1 and TRBJ1-2; 8 bases map to TRBD1. Germline-derived CDR1 and CDR2 are SGHRS and YFSETQ. The V segment lost 0 bases and the J segment 6 bases; nucleotides outside the gene matches: 7. CDR3 length equals 15 residues. Here the CDR3 reads CASSLVAGGFDGYTF. For the CDR3, the DNA is TGCGCCAGCAGCTTGGTGGCAGGGGGCTTCGATGGCTACACCTTC.

The gene calls are TRBV7-9 and TRBJ2-7; no reliable D call. This CDR3 region has 13 residues. CDR1 and CDR2 (germline): SEHNR, FQNEAQ (reference sequence). V was shortened by 6 bases and J by 2 bases, with 11 bases between the two germline ends. Here the CDR3 DNA reads TGTGCCAGCAGTTCAGTGCCCCCCTACGAGCAGTACTTC. Translating gives CASSSVPPYEQYF. Complete variable domain (other parts from reference TRBV7-9 and TRBJ2-7): DTGVSQNPRHKITKRGQNVTFRCDPISEHNRLYWYRQTLGQGPEFLTYFQNEAQLEKSRLLSDRFSAERPKGSFSTLEIQRTEQGDSAMYLCASSSVPPYEQYFGPGTRLTVT.

The chain recombines TRBV29-1 with TRBJ2-3; 8 bases match TRBD1. The germline V gene encodes CDR1 SQVTM and CDR2 ANQGSEA. J was trimmed by 7 bases and V by 6 bases; bases with no gene match: 9. The CDR3 covers 13 residues. CDR3 sequence (DNA): TGCAGCGTCGGACAGGGTGTGGTGAATACGCAGTATTTT. It yields the protein CSVGQGVVNTQYF.

The chain links TRBV6-6 to TRBJ2-7; the match to TRBD1 covers 7 bases. CDR3 length: 13 amino acids. Trimming took 5 bases from V and 2 from J; bases not matched to a gene: 3. Germline V gene data show CDR1 as MNHNY and CDR2 as SVGAGI (reference sequence). The DNA for the CDR3 is TGTGCCAGCAGTGGGACAGACACCTACGAGCAGTACTTC. Residues: CASSGTDTYEQYF.

A few counts support this clone. The chain combines TRBV21-1 with TRBJ1-1; the table's TRBD1 call for D was not verified on the DNA. TRBV21-1 is reported as a pseudogene. The length of the CDR3 is 16 residues. DNA of the CDR3: TGTGCCAGCAGCAAATATGGGACAGGGATTGACACTGAAGCTTTCTTT. Residues: CASSKYGTGIDTEAFF.

This chain uses TRBV6-5 with TRBJ2-6; the D gene is possibly TRBD1 (6 bases). V was trimmed by 3 bases and J by 2 bases, leaving 8 bases between them. The CDR3 covers 15 residues. Germline V gene data show CDR1 as MNHEY and CDR2 as SVGAGI. CDR3 DNA sequence: TGTGCCAGCAGTTATTCAGGGGCTGGGGCCAACGTCCTGACTTTC. This encodes CASSYSGAGANVLTF.

The chain couples TRBV5-6 to TRBJ1-4; no definite D call. The germline V and J ends were trimmed by 4 bases and 5 bases, with 15 bases remaining between them. Germline-derived CDR1 and CDR2 are SGHDT and YYEEEE. The CDR3 is 15 amino acids. In DNA, the CDR3 is TGTGCCAGCAGCATAGGCCTCGGAGAGAATGAAAAACTGTTTTTT. Its translation: CASSIGLGENEKLFF.

In DNA, the CDR3 is TGTGCCAGCAGCTTCCGCTACGAGCAGTACTTC. Its translation: CASSFRYEQYF. The chain has TRBV5-6 and TRBJ2-7; D is uncertain. The CDR3 has 11 residues. Germline-derived CDR1 and CDR2 are SGHDT and YYEEEE. Trimming pared 2 bases from V and 3 bases from J, leaving 3 bases between.

CDR3 DNA: TGTGCCAGCACCTCCGAGGCCCGAGCTAACTATGGCTACACCTTC. Residues: CASTSEARANYGYTF. This chain connects TRBV7-8 to TRBJ1-2; D is undetermined. Germline V lookup: CDR1 SGHVS, CDR2 FQNEAQ. V lost 7 bases, J lost 0 bases, and 15 bases lay in between. CDR3 size: 15 residues.

This clone was detected once. The rearrangement links TRBV9 to TRBJ2-1; tentative D call: TRBD1 (5 bases). The CDR3 covers 14 residues. Trimming shortened V by 0 bases and J by 7 bases, and 11 bases separated the two germline ends. Germline V CDR1 and CDR2: SGDLS, YYNGEE. CDR3 nucleotides: TGTGCCAGCAGCGTAGAAGGGGCCTCTAATGAGCAGTTCTTC. Protein sequence: CASSVEGASNEQFF.

The rearrangement joins TRBV27 to TRBJ1-4; no reliable D call. This CDR3 is built from 13 residues. Deletions cut 3 bases from V and 10 bases from J, with 12 bases between. Germline V gives CDR1 MNHEY, CDR2 SMNVEV (reference sequence). Here the CDR3 DNA reads TGTGCCAGCAGTTTGACACGGGGTGGAAAACTGTTTTTT. As protein: CASSLTRGGKLFF.

The V call is TRBV28, the J call TRBJ2-7, with a weak D call TRBD2 (5 bases). V lost 6 bases, J lost 5 bases, and 17 bases lay in between. Per germline, CDR1 MDHEN and CDR2 SYDVKM. The CDR3 is 14 amino acids. The CDR3 nucleotides are TGTGCCAGCAGACCGACCGGACTTCTCCACGAGCAGTACTTC. This translates into CASRPTGLLHEQYF. The whole variable domain, filled in from reference TRBV28 and TRBJ2-7, reads DVKVTQSSRYLVKRTGEKVFLECVQDMDHENMFWYRQDPGLGLRLIYFSYDVKMKEKGDIPEGYSVSREKKERFSLILESASTNQTSMYLCASRPTGLLHEQYFGPGTRLTVT.

The chain recombines TRBV5-1 with TRBJ1-3; a weak D match, TRBD1 (6 bases). The CDR3 has 15 amino acids. V dropped 5 bases and J dropped 0 bases, with 12 bases sitting between them. Germline V lookup: CDR1 SGHRS, CDR2 YFSETQ. The CDR3 reads CASRQQGASGNTIYF. Here the CDR3 DNA reads TGCGCCAGCAGACAACAGGGCGCCTCTGGAAACACCATATATTTT.

The V and J genes are TRBV28 and TRBJ2-7, with a weak D call TRBD2 (6 bases). Germline loops: CDR1 MDHEN, CDR2 SYDVKM. This CDR3 comprises 15 residues. Trimming took 6 bases from V and 0 from J, leaving 15 bases between them. CDR3 DNA sequence: TGTGCCAGCAGCCGGGGACTTTCGAGCTCCTACGAGCAGTACTTC. Its protein is CASSRGLSSSYEQYF.

The rearrangement joins TRBV19 to TRBJ2-2, with D possibly being TRBD1 (7 bases). Germline CDR1 LNHDA, CDR2 SQIVND (reference sequence). CDR3 length: 14 residues. V was pared by 7 bases and J by 5 bases, with 14 bases between. The CDR3 DNA sequence: TGTGCCAGTATTCAGGGGGGCGTGACCGGGGAGCTGTTTTTT. Translating it yields CASIQGGVTGELFF. The whole variable domain, remainder taken from reference TRBV19 and TRBJ2-2, is DGGITQSPKYLFRKEGQNVTLSCEQNLNHDAMYWYRQDPGQGLRLIYYSQIVNDFQKGDIAEGYSVSREKKESFPLTVTSAQKNPTAFYLCASIQGGVTGELFFGEGSRLTVL.

This clone occurred a few times. The chain recombines TRBV19 with TRBJ2-7, with D unresolved. Trimming removed 0 bases at V and 2 bases at J, with 8 bases between. Per germline, CDR1 LNHDA and CDR2 SQIVND (reference sequence). The CDR3 extends over 14 amino acids. Here the CDR3 DNA reads TGTGCCAGTAGTATAGATCGCCAGACCTACGAGCAGTACTTC. Amino acid sequence: CASSIDRQTYEQYF.